This TCR beta chain was recorded in a study of blood T cell repertoires in COVID-19. About the research overall: There were acute and convalescent COVID-19 samples, and they came from the United States, Italy and Spain. PBMCs, B-cell-depleted T cells, or T cells provided the cDNA or gDNA that made up the material.

Source study methods: Reference gene primer amplification in the assay estimated nucleated cell counts. Profiled with immunoSEQ multiplex PCR; TCRdb holds only in-frame clones, not every one. The V and J calls and the clone size are those of that table, but D and trimming were determined from the DNA. The sample carries some 300,000 clones, over 80% recorded once. The Seattle patients, enrolled during active infection, were followed longitudinally. The V segment lost 5 bases and the J segment 0 bases; nucleotides outside the gene matches: 7. Germline CDR1 is MNHEY and CDR2 is SVGAGI. CDR3 length: 15 residues.

The sample consisted of peripheral blood. The sequence came from a woman between 50 and 59 years old with COVID-19, enrolled during active disease. The rearrangement links TRBV6-5 to TRBJ2-7; 7 bases are shared with TRBD1. Written as DNA, the CDR3 is TGTGCCAGCAGTCCCCGGGACAGCGACTCCTACGAGCAGTACTTC. Translated: CASSPRDSDSYEQYF.